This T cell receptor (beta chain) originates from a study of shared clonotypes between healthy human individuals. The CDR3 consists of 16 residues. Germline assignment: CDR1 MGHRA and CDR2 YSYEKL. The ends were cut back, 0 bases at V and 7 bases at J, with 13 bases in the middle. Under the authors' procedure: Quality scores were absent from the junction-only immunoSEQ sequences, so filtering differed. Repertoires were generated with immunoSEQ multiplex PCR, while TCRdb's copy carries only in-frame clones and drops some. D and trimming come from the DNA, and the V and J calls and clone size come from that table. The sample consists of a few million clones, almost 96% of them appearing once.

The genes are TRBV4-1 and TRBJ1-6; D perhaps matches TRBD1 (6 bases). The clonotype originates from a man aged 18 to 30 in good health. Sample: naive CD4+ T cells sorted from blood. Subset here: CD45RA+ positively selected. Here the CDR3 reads CASSQETGITNSPLHF. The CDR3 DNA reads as TGCGCCAGCAGCCAAGAAACAGGGATCACGAATTCACCCCTCCACTTT.